This T cell receptor (beta chain) was sequenced for a study of blood T cell repertoires in COVID-19. The wider study: COVID-19 samples collected from the United States, Italy and Spain covered acute and convalescent phases. In each case, the material was cDNA or gDNA derived from T cells, B-cell-depleted T cells, or PBMCs.

V was pared by 6 bases and J by 7 bases, with 12 bases of the junction left unmatched. There are 16 residues in the CDR3. The germline CDR1 and CDR2 sequences are MDHEN and SYDVKM. In the original processing: Using reference gene primer amplification, nucleated cell counts were estimated. Profiling relied on immunoSEQ multiplex PCR, and the TCRdb table lists in-frame clones only, not all of them. That table furnishes V, J and clone size, whereas the DNA furnished D and trimming. The profile shows more than 10,000 clones, 88% of them singletons. This clone has a single count. The sequence derives from a human donor in a cohort sampled during active COVID-19. This chain connects TRBV28 to TRBJ2-2; TRBD1 agrees at 9 bases. The sample was peripheral blood. CDR3 residues: CASRLRTGVLIGELFF. Written as DNA, the CDR3 is TGTGCCAGCAGGCTAAGGACAGGGGTCTTGATCGGGGAGCTGTTTTTT.